This T cell receptor beta chain was recorded in a study of T cell repertoires in ileal Crohn's disease. Study-level information: Operated complications were stricturing disease (approximately 61%) and penetrating disease (39%). Thiopurines (under 12) or anti-TNF agents (more than 17) were given postoperatively to about half.

Points on this clone: Its antigen remains unidentified.

Time point in this sample: neoterminal ileum biopsy at postoperative endoscopy, about 6 months after surgery. Trimming pared 1 base from V and 4 bases from J, leaving 5 bases between. CDR3 length equals 13 residues. From germline, CDR1 is SGHNT and CDR2 YYREEE (reference sequence). Assay: immunoSEQ multiplex PCR; the TCRdb copy retains only in-frame clones and omits some. Of tens of thousands of clones listed, less than 90% are singletons. Study-wide results and caveats: Endoscopy was done a median around 6.4 months after surgery.

This sequence was found in an adult with Crohn's disease. This chain joins TRBV5-4 and TRBJ2-2; D unresolved. The specimen sequenced was ileal tissue. The CDR3 loop is CASSLFLTGELFF. Written as DNA, the CDR3 is TGTGCCAGCAGCTTGTTTCTCACCGGGGAGCTGTTTTTT. The complete variable domain, with remaining parts taken from reference TRBV5-4 and TRBJ2-2, reads ETGVTQSPTHLIKTRGQQVTLRCSSQSGHNTVSWYQQALGQGPQFIFQYYREEENGRGNFPPRFSGLQFPNYSSELNVNALELDDSALYLCASSLFLTGELFFGEGSRLTVL.